The rows below give T cell receptor beta chains drawn from one sample of a study of T cells in Graves' hyperthyroidism and ophthalmopathy. One entry per CDR3 protein results from TCRdb running MiXCR on the multiplex PCR reads. Of roughly 350,000 distinct CDR3 sequences detected, roughly 13% appear once; the ten largest clones hold 30% to 35%. Sequenced input: blood. Receptor source: a woman aged 40 to 50 with Graves' ophthalmopathy. CDR3s include the opening cysteine and the closing phenylalanine or tryptophan. A D gene is named only where the DNA matches it firmly. The listing skips clone size in some rows; elsewhere it reads once, few, many or a size class.

clone size,J gene,D gene,V gene,CDR3 protein,CDR3 DNA
many,TRBJ1-5,.,TRBV2,CASSDGFGRRNQPQHF,TGTGCCAGCAGTGACGGGTTCGGAAGGCGCAATCAGCCCCAGCATTTT
few,TRBJ1-3,.,TRBV12-3/TRBV12-4,CASSPWGTIYF,TGTGCCAGCAGCCCCTGGGGAACCATATATTTT
few,TRBJ2-1,.,TRBV15,CATSRQTTLWNEQFF,TGTGCCACCAGCCGTCAAACGACCCTTTGGAATGAGCAGTTCTTC
many,TRBJ2-3,.,TRBV12-5,CASGPDLGGPRTDTQYF,TGTGCTAGTGGTCCTGATTTGGGTGGGCCGCGCACAGATACGCAGTATTTT
few,TRBJ2-7,TRBD1,TRBV29-1,CSVEAINQRDRASYEQYF,TGCAGCGTTGAAGCTATTAATCAAAGGGACAGGGCATCGTACGAGCAGTACTTC
many,TRBJ1-1,.,TRBV18,CASSPEERSMNTEAFF,TGTGCCAGCTCACCAGAAGAGAGATCCATGAACACTGAAGCTTTCTTT
many,TRBJ1-1,.,TRBV7-8,CASSSLPYTEAFF,TGTGCCAGCAGCTCCCTCCCGTACACTGAAGCTTTCTTT
many,TRBJ1-1,.,TRBV6-1,CASSRQGRVTEAFF,TGTGCCAGCAGTCGCCAGGGTCGCGTCACTGAAGCTTTCTTT
.,TRBJ1-1,.,TRBV7-9,CASSFRAAEGTEAFF,TGTGCCAGCAGCTTCCGGGCCGCAGAGGGAACTGAAGCTTTCTTT
many,TRBJ1-5,.,TRBV6-1,CASRDTGRSFYSNQPQHF,TGTGCCAGCAGGGATACGGGTCGCTCTTTCTATAGCAATCAGCCCCAGCATTTT
many,TRBJ1-1,.,TRBV2,CASKPGPGNTEAFF,TGTGCCAGCAAACCCGGGCCGGGTAACACTGAAGCTTTCTTT
.,TRBJ2-2,TRBD1,TRBV20-1,CSAANPGQGFGTGELFF,TGCAGTGCGGCTAACCCGGGACAGGGGTTTGGCACCGGGGAGCTGTTTTTT
.,TRBJ1-2,.,TRBV19,CASSDGALTAATRGYTF,TGTGCCAGTAGCGACGGGGCGTTGACCGCCGCGACGAGGGGCTACACCTTC